Below are 20 T cell receptor beta chains sequenced from a single sample in a study of T-cell memory formation after mild COVID-19. TCRdb used MiXCR to reprocess the 5' RACE reads, holding one entry per CDR3 protein. The sample lists about 610,000 distinct CDR3 sequences; roughly 17% were seen once. Sequencing used PBMCs or a T cell subset sorted from them (not recorded which). These receptors all stem from an adult woman who had mild COVID-19 (a few samples of this study predate the infection). Cell type and time point are not known.

This chain links TRBV5-6 with TRBJ2-1, with a possible D match to TRBD1 (6 bases). The CDR3 has 15 residues. The ends were cut back, 3 bases at V and 7 bases at J, with 17 bases in the middle. Germline loops: CDR1 SGHDT, CDR2 YYEEEE. The CDR3 DNA sequence: TGTGCCAGCAGCTCGGATGACAGGCCCCTAAATGAGCAGTTCTTC. This gives the protein CASSSDDRPLNEQFF.

The gene calls are TRBV20-1 and TRBJ1-5; possibly TRBD1 for D (6 bases). The germline V gene encodes CDR1 DFQATT and CDR2 SNEGSKA (reference sequence). Deletions cut 6 bases from V and 5 bases from J, with 14 bases between. The CDR3 runs to 13 residues. The CDR3 reads CSASLRGDQPQHF. CDR3 nucleotides: TGCAGTGCCAGTCTCAGGGGAGATCAGCCCCAGCATTTT.

This chain connects TRBV7-3 to TRBJ2-3; tentatively, D is TRBD2 (7 bases). Germline lookup yields CDR1 SGHTA and CDR2 FQGTGA. V was clipped by 4 bases and J by 2 bases, with 13 bases between them. This CDR3 region has 15 residues. In nucleotides, the CDR3 is TGTGCCAGCAGCTCCGGCGGGGGCTACACAGATACGCAGTATTTT. Translated, it gives CASSSGGGYTDTQYF.

V and J are TRBV13 and TRBJ2-5; 8 bases are shared with TRBD1. V gave up 5 bases and J gave up 3 bases; unmatched junction bases: 5. This CDR3 spans 14 amino acids. Germline CDR1 PRHDT, CDR2 FYEKMQ (reference sequence). The CDR3 DNA reads TGTGCCAGCAGCACCATGACAGGGGAAGAGACCCAGTACTTC. The encoded protein is CASSTMTGEETQYF.

The chain employs TRBV29-1 and TRBJ1-1; 10 bases align to TRBD1. Germline-derived CDR1 and CDR2 are SQVTM and ANQGSEA. V trimming: 7 bases; J trimming: 5 bases; junction bases outside the gene matches: 4. This CDR3 spans 12 amino acids. In nucleotides, the CDR3 is TGCAGCGCTCGGACAGGGGGGACTGAAGCTTTCTTT. Protein sequence: CSARTGGTEAFF.

This clonotype has a handful of counts. The V call is TRBV20-1, the J call TRBJ2-4; 9 bases agree with TRBD2. Germline CDR1 and CDR2: DFQATT and SNEGSKA (reference sequence). This CDR3 has 16 amino acids. Trimming took 1 base from V and 0 from J; bases not matched to a gene: 4. CDR3 bases: TGCAGTGCTAGAGGACTAGCGGAGATAGCCAAAAACATTCAGTACTTC. Translating it yields CSARGLAEIAKNIQYF.

This clonotype was seen ten or more times. The J gene is TRBJ2-2, the V gene TRBV25-1, with a possible D match to TRBD2 (5 bases). The germline V gene has CDR1 MGHDK and CDR2 SYGVNS. This CDR3 is built from 16 residues. Trimming shortened V by 1 base and J by 6 bases, and 15 bases separated the two germline ends. The CDR3 is CASSELGRGAAGELFF. The CDR3 DNA is TGTGCCAGCAGTGAATTAGGTCGGGGAGCGGCCGGGGAGCTGTTTTTT.

The V gene is TRBV9, the J gene TRBJ2-5; D gene uncertain. CDR3 size: 13 residues. Trimming took off 3 bases at V and 5 bases at J, with 11 bases between the two ends. The V gene's germline CDR1 is SGDLS and CDR2 YYNGEE. The CDR3: CASSETAQETQYF. The DNA of the CDR3 is TGTGCCAGCAGCGAGACTGCACAGGAGACCCAGTACTTC.

This clonotype was detected only a few times. This chain joins TRBV7-9 and TRBJ1-2; the D gene is possibly TRBD1 (5 bases). This CDR3 contains 14 residues. V lost 3 bases and J lost 7, with 15 bases in between. Per the germline V gene, CDR1 is SEHNR and CDR2 is FQNEAQ (reference sequence). CDR3 amino acids: CASSFRDPSFGYTF. The CDR3 coding sequence is TGTGCCAGCAGCTTTCGGGACCCAAGTTTTGGCTACACCTTC.

Only a few counts were recorded for this clonotype. The chain is built from TRBV9 and TRBJ2-5; 12 positions agree with TRBD2. CDR1 is SGDLS, CDR2 YYNGEE, per germline. CDR3 length equals 16 residues. With 2 bases clipped from V and 5 bases from J, the junction kept 7 bases outside the gene matches. The CDR3 sequence is CASSVSSGRAEETQYF. CDR3 sequence (DNA): TGTGCCAGCAGCGTCTCTAGCGGGAGGGCCGAGGAGACCCAGTACTTC. Looking up the rest from reference TRBV9 and TRBJ2-5 gives the full variable domain: DSGVTQTPKHLITATGQRVTLRCSPRSGDLSVYWYQQSLDQGLQFLIQYYNGEERAKGNILERFSAQQFPDLHSELNLSSLELGDSALYFCASSVSSGRAEETQYFGPGTRLLVL.

Here the CDR3 reads CASSLHGGIGVTGELFF. In DNA form, the CDR3 reads TGTGCCAGCAGCTTACATGGAGGGATAGGGGTAACCGGGGAGCTGTTTTTT. This chain uses TRBV7-3 with TRBJ2-2; D might be TRBD2 (6 bases). Germline CDR1 SGHTA, CDR2 FQGTGA. The CDR3 length is 17 residues. V gave up 2 bases and J gave up 5 bases, with 18 bases separating them. The whole variable domain, filled in from reference TRBV7-3 and TRBJ2-2, reads GAGVSQTPSNKVTEKGKYVELRCDPISGHTALYWYRQSLGQGPEFLIYFQGTGAADDSGLPNDRFFAVRPEGSVSTLKIQRTERGDSAVYLCASSLHGGIGVTGELFFGEGSRLTVL.

This clonotype has more than one count but fewer than ten. This sequence joins TRBV20-1 and TRBJ1-1, with unresolved D. The CDR3 sequence is 13 residues long. Germline-derived CDR1 and CDR2 are DFQATT and SNEGSKA (reference sequence). V lost 2 bases to trimming and J lost 4 bases, with 11 bases between them. CDR3 nucleotide sequence: TGCAGTGCTAGATTCCGAAGCGGCACTGAAGCTTTCTTT. Translated: CSARFRSGTEAFF.

This clonotype was observed a few times. The CDR3 region has the DNA TGTGCCAGCAGTATAATGGGACGGTGGAAGGAGGCCCAGTACTTC. It codes for CASSIMGRWKEAQYF. V is TRBV12-3 or TRBV12-4 and J is TRBJ2-5; D possibly matches TRBD1 or TRBD2 (5 bases each). The CDR3 runs to 15 residues. V shed 5 bases and J shed 9 bases, with 22 bases lying between them.

The genes are TRBV12-3 or TRBV12-4 and TRBJ2-7; maybe TRBD1 (6 bases). This CDR3 contains 15 residues. With 4 bases removed from V and 1 base from J, the gap between germline ends came to 14 bases. The CDR3 sequence: CASSSLTGRSYEQYF. The CDR3 bases are TGTGCCAGCAGTTCCCTGACAGGCCGTTCCTACGAGCAGTACTTC.

This chain joins TRBV15 and TRBJ2-1; D might be TRBD1 (5 bases). This CDR3 has 13 amino acids. V was clipped by 5 bases and J by 6 bases, with 11 bases between them. Germline assignment: CDR1 LNHNV and CDR2 YYDKDF (reference sequence). The CDR3 nucleotides read TGTGCCACCAGCGGGGCAGGGTTCAATGAGCAGTTCTTC. This gives the protein CATSGAGFNEQFF.

This clonotype was recorded a few times. The chain employs TRBV6-2 or TRBV6-3 and TRBJ2-7; D might be TRBD1 (6 bases). Germline-derived CDR1 and CDR2 are MNHEY and SVGEGT. The V end lost 6 bases, the J end lost 2 bases, and 14 bases lay between the germline ends. The length of the CDR3 is 14 residues. The CDR3 sequence: CASSQGSGPYEQYF. The CDR3 nucleotides are TGTGCCAGCAGCCAGGGGAGCGGTCCCTACGAGCAGTACTTC.

This rearrangement joins TRBV7-8 to TRBJ1-5; D possibly corresponds to TRBD1 (5 bases). This CDR3 has 13 residues. Between the trimmed V and J ends, which lost 8 bases and 4 bases, there was a span of 12 bases. CDR1 SGHVS and CDR2 FQNEAQ come from the germline V gene. CDR3 loop: CASCRGVNQPQHF. The CDR3 DNA follows: TGTGCCAGCTGTCGGGGGGTTAATCAGCCCCAGCATTTT.

This clonotype has only a few counts. DNA of the CDR3: TGTGCCAGCAGTTTACTTATAGCGGGGGGGCAAGGCGGGGAGCTGTTTTTT. Amino acid sequence: CASSLLIAGGQGGELFF. This sequence joins TRBV27 and TRBJ2-2; 11 bases agree with TRBD2. The V segment lost 2 bases and the J segment 7 bases; nucleotides outside the gene matches: 9. The CDR3 sequence is 17 residues long. Germline V gives CDR1 MNHEY, CDR2 SMNVEV (reference sequence).

This clonotype was picked up many times. DNA for the CDR3: TGTGCCAGCAGCCGCTCCGGGACAGGGGGAAGGGCAGATACGCAGTATTTT. It yields the protein CASSRSGTGGRADTQYF. The chain employs TRBV7-2 and TRBJ2-3; TRBD1 matches 11 bases. Germline lookup yields CDR1 SGHTA and CDR2 FQGNSA. The CDR3 has 17 residues. V was clipped by 5 bases and J by 4 bases; unmatched bases: 11. Based on the CDR3 plus reference TRBV7-2 and TRBJ2-3, the full variable domain is GAGVSQSPSNKVTEKGKDVELRCDPISGHTALYWYRQSLGQGLEFLIYFQGNSAPDKSGLPSDRFSAERTGGSVSTLTIQRTQQEDSAVYLCASSRSGTGGRADTQYFGPGTRLTVL.

The table lists this clonotype with a few counts. The gene calls are TRBV7-6 and TRBJ2-2, with TRBD1 matching over 8 bases. The CDR3 runs to 14 residues. Looked up from germline, CDR1 is SGHVS and CDR2 is FNYEAQ. Losses at the gene ends were 5 bases for V and 5 bases for J; bases not matched to a gene: 4. The CDR3 DNA sequence: TGTGCCAGCAGCACCGACAGGGGAACCGGGGAGCTGTTTTTT. Protein: CASSTDRGTGELFF.